Below are 27 T cell receptor beta chains sequenced from a single sample in a study of T cells in Graves' hyperthyroidism and ophthalmopathy. Amplification of TCR beta CDR3 regions was performed using RNA transcripts as template. In the first-round RT-PCR of the TCR CDR3, the HTBI primer set was used. TCRdb ran MiXCR on the multiplex PCR reads and lists one entry per CDR3 protein. The sample gives about 640,000 distinct CDR3 sequences, around 13% of which show up once; about 12% is in the top ten. Sequenced input: blood. These receptors came from a woman between 50 and 59 years old with Graves' ophthalmopathy.

This clonotype was seen repeatedly, ten times or more. The rearrangement links TRBV19 to TRBJ1-1; D possibly corresponds to TRBD1 (5 bases). Looked up from germline, CDR1 is LNHDA and CDR2 is SQIVND (reference sequence). Deletions cut 7 bases from V and 0 bases from J, with 9 bases between. The CDR3 length is 13 residues. The CDR3 sequence: CASTDRMNTEAFF. The CDR3 DNA follows: TGTGCCAGTACTGACAGAATGAACACTGAAGCTTTCTTT.

The chain joins TRBV10-3 to TRBJ2-7; 8 bases are shared with TRBD2. Germline V CDR1 and CDR2: ENHRY, SYGVKD. This CDR3 region has 15 residues. Trimming removed 6 bases from V and 0 bases from J; junction bases left unmatched: 7. Here the CDR3 DNA reads TGTGCCATCAGAGCGGAGCGGGAGAGCTCCTACGAGCAGTACTTC. It yields the protein CAIRAERESSYEQYF.

The chain employs TRBV20-1 and TRBJ1-6; 9 positions match TRBD1. Germline V gene sequence: CDR1 DFQATT, CDR2 SNEGSKA (reference sequence). The CDR3 sequence is 15 residues long. V lost 2 bases and J lost 7; bases outside the gene matches: 6. The CDR3 DNA sequence: TGCAGTGCTAGAAAGAAACAGGGGGCGAATTCACCCCTCCACTTT. Translation: CSARKKQGANSPLHF.

V and J are TRBV5-4 and TRBJ2-2, with 7 bases matching TRBD1. Germline CDR1 SGHNT, CDR2 YYREEE (reference sequence). This CDR3 spans 14 amino acids. V lost 5 bases and J lost 5; bases outside the gene matches: 6. The chain's CDR3 is CASRGQGQTGELFF. CDR3 coding DNA: TGTGCCAGCAGGGGTCAGGGACAGACCGGGGAGCTGTTTTTT.

This clonotype was observed a handful of times. The genes are TRBV14 and TRBJ1-5; 8 nucleotides line up with TRBD1. The germline CDR1 and CDR2 sequences are SGHDN and FVKESK. V lost 4 bases, J lost 4 bases, and 15 bases stayed unmatched. This CDR3 has 18 residues. The chain's CDR3 is CASSRMPPWTGRNQPQHF. The CDR3, as DNA: TGTGCCAGCAGCCGGATGCCCCCATGGACAGGGCGAAATCAGCCCCAGCATTTT.

The chain recombines TRBV7-9 with TRBJ2-5; tentative D call: TRBD2 (5 bases). This CDR3 has 14 residues. Germline CDR1 SEHNR, CDR2 FQNEAQ (reference sequence). The germline V and J ends were trimmed by 3 bases and 1 base, with 9 bases remaining between them. CDR3 nucleotide sequence: TGTGCCAGCAGCTTTGAGGGTAGCCAAGAGACCCAGTACTTC. Translating gives CASSFEGSQETQYF.

This clonotype has a count of ten or more. V is TRBV28 and J is TRBJ2-4; D remains unclear. Looked up from germline, CDR1 is MDHEN and CDR2 is SYDVKM. The CDR3 is 12 residues long. DNA for the CDR3: TGTGCTACCAGGAAAGCCAAAAACATTCAGTACTTC. Residues: CATRKAKNIQYF. Variable domain in full (rest from reference TRBV28 and TRBJ2-4): DVKVTQSSRYLVKRTGEKVFLECVQDMDHENMFWYRQDPGLGLRLIYFSYDVKMKEKGDIPEGYSVSREKKERFSLILESASTNQTSMYLCATRKAKNIQYFGAGTRLSVL.

This clonotype was recorded many times. The rearrangement joins TRBV7-9 to TRBJ2-5; TRBD2 aligns across 8 bases. Trimming cost V 5 bases and J 5 bases; bases outside gene matches: 13. CDR3 length equals 16 residues. CDR1 SEHNR and CDR2 FQNEAQ come from the germline V gene (reference sequence). The CDR3 nucleotides read TGTGCCAGCAGCCATACTAGCGGAAGAGGGGGTGAGACCCAGTACTTC. Translating gives CASSHTSGRGGETQYF.

There are a few counts of this clonotype. The V call is TRBV18, the J call TRBJ2-2, with TRBD1 matching over 10 bases. There are 14 residues in the CDR3. With 8 bases clipped from V and 6 bases from J, the junction kept 6 bases outside the gene matches. The germline V gene encodes CDR1 KGHSH and CDR2 LQKENI. The chain's CDR3 is CASVRDRGSGELFF. CDR3 DNA sequence: TGTGCCAGCGTCCGGGACAGGGGTTCCGGGGAGCTGTTTTTT.

This clonotype was observed many times. The V and J genes are TRBV27 and TRBJ1-5, with 7 bases matching TRBD1. Trimming cost V 6 bases and J 5 bases; bases outside gene matches: 13. CDR3 length: 16 amino acids. Germline V gene lookup returns CDR1 MNHEY and CDR2 SMNVEV (reference sequence). CDR3 protein: CASRAEGALVDQPQHF. CDR3 sequence (DNA): TGTGCCAGCAGAGCGGAGGGGGCGTTAGTTGATCAGCCCCAGCATTTT.

This clonotype was found a few times. V and J are TRBV6-1 and TRBJ1-6, with D tentatively TRBD1 (6 bases). This CDR3 spans 13 amino acids. In germline, CDR1 is MNHNS, CDR2 SASEGT. Trimming took 7 bases from V and 8 from J, leaving 12 bases between them. Here the CDR3 DNA reads TGTGCCAGCAACAGGGCCGAGCATTCACCCCTCCACTTT. Translating gives CASNRAEHSPLHF.

V usage is TRBV6-1 and J usage is TRBJ2-1, with D perhaps assigned TRBD1 or TRBD2 (6 bases each). The CDR3 has 15 amino acids. Germline CDR1 reads MNHNS; CDR2 reads SASEGT. V lost 7 bases and J lost 2, with 15 bases in between. This CDR3 reads CASISGGGPYNEQFF. The CDR3 DNA reads as TGTGCCAGCATCTCCGGAGGGGGGCCCTACAATGAGCAGTTCTTC.

This clonotype was observed at least ten times. This chain connects TRBV10-3 to TRBJ2-3; D perhaps matches TRBD2 (5 bases). Per the germline V gene, CDR1 is ENHRY and CDR2 is SYGVKD. Trimming stripped 7 bases from V and 2 bases from J, with 13 bases between. This CDR3 contains 14 residues. The CDR3, as DNA: TGTGCCATCACATCCCAAGACTACACAGATACGCAGTATTTT. Residues: CAITSQDYTDTQYF.

This clonotype came up a few times. Mismatch with germline at one junction end may stem from a read error. The V call is TRBV6-2 or TRBV6-3, the J call TRBJ2-5; TRBD2 agrees at 10 bases. Germline CDR1 reads MNHEY; CDR2 reads SVGEGT. The CDR3 sequence is 19 residues long. The CDR3 loop is CACSRRTSGLAFSSETQYF. CDR3 nucleotide sequence: TGTGCCTGCAGTCGACGGACTAGCGGCCTAGCTTTCTCCTCAGAGACCCAGTACTTC.

This clonotype was recorded many times. The genes are TRBV12-3 or TRBV12-4 and TRBJ2-1; the match to TRBD2 covers 12 bases. CDR3 length: 15 residues. Trimming took 7 bases from V and 9 from J; bases not matched to a gene: 10. CDR3 region: CASTQRLAGAREQFF. As DNA, the CDR3 is TGTGCCAGCACCCAAAGACTAGCGGGGGCTCGTGAGCAGTTCTTC.

The V and J genes are TRBV28 and TRBJ2-1; 12 nucleotides agree with TRBD2. In germline, CDR1 is MDHEN, CDR2 SYDVKM. The CDR3 runs to 16 residues. Unmatched junction bases numbered 5, after V lost 4 bases and J lost 4 bases. CDR3 region: CASSSPLAGGYNEQFF. CDR3 coding DNA: TGTGCCAGCAGTTCCCCGCTAGCGGGAGGGTACAATGAGCAGTTCTTC.

This clonotype was counted at least ten times. The chain has TRBV5-1 and TRBJ2-7; 7 nucleotides line up with TRBD2. The CDR3 is 16 amino acids. J was trimmed by 0 bases and V by 4 bases; bases with no gene match: 10. CDR1 and CDR2 from the germline V gene are SGHRS and YFSETQ. For the CDR3, the DNA is TGCGCCAGCAGCCCTAATCCGGGCGGGAGCTCCTACGAGCAGTACTTC. Residues: CASSPNPGGSSYEQYF. Complete variable domain (other parts from reference TRBV5-1 and TRBJ2-7): KAGVTQTPRYLIKTRGQQVTLSCSPISGHRSVSWYQQTPGQGLQFLFEYFSETQRNKGNFPGRFSGRQFSNSRSEMNVSTLELGDSALYLCASSPNPGGSSYEQYFGPGTRLTVT.

The rearrangement links TRBV4-3 to TRBJ2-5; D is possibly TRBD1 (6 bases). This CDR3 is built from 16 residues. Germline CDR1 LGHNA, CDR2 YSLEER. V was clipped by 1 base and J by 6 bases, with 18 bases between them. The CDR3 reads CASSQVLQGIVKTQYF. CDR3 bases: TGCGCCAGCAGCCAAGTCCTACAGGGTATAGTAAAGACCCAGTACTTC.

In this sample, this clonotype turned up many times. The chain is built from TRBV7-3 and TRBJ2-1; D is uncertain. Trimming removed 2 bases at V and 0 bases at J, with 8 bases between. Looked up from germline, CDR1 is SGHTA and CDR2 is FQGTGA. The CDR3 contains 15 residues. The CDR3 coding sequence is TGTGCCAGCAGCTTAGCGGTACGCTCCTACAATGAGCAGTTCTTC. Amino acids: CASSLAVRSYNEQFF.

This clonotype has a count of ten or more. This chain connects TRBV20-1 to TRBJ2-1; possibly TRBD2 for D (5 bases). This CDR3 region has 17 residues. Germline CDR1 DFQATT, CDR2 SNEGSKA (reference sequence). V shed 1 base and J shed 0 bases, with 16 bases lying between them. Written as DNA, the CDR3 is TGCAGTGCTAGAGCCCCCCGGGAACGATCCTCCTACAATGAGCAGTTCTTC. This encodes CSARAPRERSSYNEQFF.

This clonotype was seen ten or more times. This chain joins TRBV7-2 and TRBJ2-3, with no clear D. V dropped 1 base and J dropped 0 bases, with 17 bases sitting between them. Germline V CDR1 and CDR2: SGHTA, FQGNSA. The CDR3 loop spans 18 amino acids. CDR3 region: CASSLVGSPRRSTDTQYF. The CDR3 DNA sequence: TGTGCCAGCAGCTTAGTAGGCAGCCCTCGACGGAGCACAGATACGCAGTATTTT. The full variable domain, rest sourced from reference TRBV7-2 and TRBJ2-3, is GAGVSQSPSNKVTEKGKDVELRCDPISGHTALYWYRQSLGQGLEFLIYFQGNSAPDKSGLPSDRFSAERTGGSVSTLTIQRTQQEDSAVYLCASSLVGSPRRSTDTQYFGPGTRLTVL.

In its sample, this clonotype was seen many times. This chain joins TRBV15 and TRBJ1-1; D is undetermined. CDR1 is LNHNV and CDR2 is YYDKDF in the germline V gene (reference sequence). The CDR3 consists of 15 residues. V was cut by 0 bases and J by 3 bases, with 11 bases left in between. CDR3 coding DNA: TGTGCCACCAGCAGAGATTTAGCTTCGGACACTGAAGCTTTCTTT. Translation: CATSRDLASDTEAFF.

This clonotype was recorded at least ten times. This CDR3 reads CASSIRTSGRIDTQYF. The CDR3 region has the DNA TGTGCCAGCAGTATCCGGACTAGCGGGAGAATAGATACGCAGTATTTT. V is TRBV12-3 or TRBV12-4 and J is TRBJ2-3; the match to TRBD2 covers 13 bases. The ends lost 5 bases at V and 5 bases at J; junction bases unmatched: 7. The CDR3 totals 16 residues.

This clonotype was observed at least ten times. J is TRBJ2-7 and V is TRBV5-1, with unresolved D. V lost 4 bases and J lost 4, with 12 bases in between. The length of the CDR3 is 13 residues. Germline V gives CDR1 SGHRS, CDR2 YFSETQ. The CDR3: CASSIEDGYEQYF. CDR3 sequence (DNA): TGCGCCAGCAGCATAGAGGACGGTTACGAGCAGTACTTC.

This clonotype was recorded at least ten times. The chain couples TRBV2 to TRBJ2-2; D is unclear. CDR1 is SNHLY and CDR2 is FYNNEI in the germline V gene. V lost 5 bases and J 10 bases, leaving 8 bases between the germline ends. There are 11 residues in the CDR3. This chain's CDR3 is CASSPFVELFF. The CDR3 nucleotides are TGTGCCAGCAGTCCCTTTGTGGAGCTGTTTTTT. The full variable domain, in which reference TRBV2 and TRBJ2-2 provide the parts outside the CDR3, is EPEVTQTPSHQVTQMGQEVILRCVPISNHLYFYWYRQILGQKVEFLVSFYNNEISEKSEIFDDQFSVERPDGSNFTLKIRSTKLEDSAMYFCASSPFVELFFGEGSRLTVL.

V usage is TRBV5-1 and J usage is TRBJ2-3; 7 bases are a match to TRBD2. This CDR3 is built from 15 residues. Losses at the gene ends were 4 bases for V and 3 bases for J; bases not matched to a gene: 8. Germline loops: CDR1 SGHRS, CDR2 YFSETQ. CDR3 nucleotide sequence: TGCGCCAGCAGCACGCGCGGGAGTCTTACAGATACGCAGTATTTT. This codes for CASSTRGSLTDTQYF.

This clonotype appeared many times. This chain connects TRBV6-1 to TRBJ2-7, with D hard to call. Germline CDR1 reads MNHNS; CDR2 reads SASEGT. The CDR3 has 14 residues. The ends were cut back, 7 bases at V and 6 bases at J, with 19 bases in the middle. The CDR3 coding sequence is TGTGCCAGCACCGACAATACTGGGTTGTTCGAGCAGTACTTC. This encodes CASTDNTGLFEQYF.